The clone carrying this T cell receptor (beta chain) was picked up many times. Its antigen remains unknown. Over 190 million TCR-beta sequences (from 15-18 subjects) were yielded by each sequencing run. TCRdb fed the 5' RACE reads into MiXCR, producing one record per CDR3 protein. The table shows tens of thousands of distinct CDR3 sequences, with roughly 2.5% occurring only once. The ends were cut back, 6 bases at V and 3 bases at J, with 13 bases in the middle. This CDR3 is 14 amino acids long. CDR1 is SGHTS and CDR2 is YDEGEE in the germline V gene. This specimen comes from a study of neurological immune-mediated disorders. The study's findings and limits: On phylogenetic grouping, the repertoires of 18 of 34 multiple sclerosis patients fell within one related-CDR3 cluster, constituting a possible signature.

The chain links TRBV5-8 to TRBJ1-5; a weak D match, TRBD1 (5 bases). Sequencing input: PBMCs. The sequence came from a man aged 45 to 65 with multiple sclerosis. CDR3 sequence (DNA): TGTGCCAGCAACCCGGGGGGGGTCAATCAGCCCCAGCATTTT. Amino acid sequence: CASNPGGVNQPQHF.